This passage covers 18 T cell receptor beta chains from one sample sequenced in a study of cytomegalovirus exposure and HLA in healthy donors. Use of 60 Vbeta and 13 Jbeta primers characterized the PCR. Generated by immunoSEQ multiplex PCR, the TCRdb table keeps only in-frame clones and is missing some. Among about 170,000 clones listed, under 80% were seen once. The specimen sequenced was PBMCs. All receptors derive from a human donor in good health.

This clone showed up just once. The V and J genes are TRBV7-2 and TRBJ2-7; D not certain. Germline V gives CDR1 SGHTA, CDR2 FQGNSA. This CDR3 is 15 amino acids long. V was clipped by 1 base and J by 6 bases, with 16 bases between them. The CDR3 spells CASSLDLNLIREQYF. The CDR3 coding sequence is TGTGCCAGCAGCTTAGACCTCAACCTAATACGCGAGCAGTACTTC.

The J gene is TRBJ2-2, the V gene TRBV5-1; 8 bases line up with TRBD1. The CDR3 runs to 15 residues. V gave up 1 base and J gave up 4 bases; unmatched junction bases: 3. The germline gives CDR1 SGHRS, CDR2 YFSETQ. The CDR3: CASSLQGAGTGELFF. Here the CDR3 DNA reads TGCGCCAGCAGCTTGCAGGGGGCGGGCACCGGGGAGCTGTTTTTT.

This sequence joins TRBV30 and TRBJ1-4; maybe TRBD1 (5 bases). This CDR3 has 14 residues. Trimming removed 3 bases at V and 6 bases at J, with 14 bases between. Per the germline V gene, CDR1 is GTSNPN and CDR2 is SVGIG (reference sequence). The CDR3 protein is CAWSWSDSYEKLFF. For the CDR3, the DNA is TGTGCCTGGAGCTGGTCCGACAGTTATGAAAAACTGTTTTTT.

This clone was found a few times. Within the sample, other DNA sequences also encode this same CDR3. V and J are TRBV6-5 and TRBJ1-6; possibly TRBD1 for D (6 bases). The CDR3 covers 12 residues. The V and J ends lost 6 bases and 8 bases respectively, with 8 bases between them. Germline CDR1 MNHEY, CDR2 SVGAGI. CDR3 bases: TGTGCCAGCAGACAGGGAGATTCACCCCTCCACTTT. This gives the protein CASRQGDSPLHF.

The gene calls are TRBV9 and TRBJ2-2; D is uncertain. The CDR3 covers 16 residues. Deletions cut 4 bases from V and 2 bases from J, with 15 bases between. Germline V lookup: CDR1 SGDLS, CDR2 YYNGEE. CDR3 bases: TGTGCCAGCAGCTCCCACGGCGGATCTAACACCGGGGAGCTGTTTTTT. It codes for CASSSHGGSNTGELFF. Using reference TRBV9 and TRBJ2-2 for the parts outside the CDR3, the full variable domain is DSGVTQTPKHLITATGQRVTLRCSPRSGDLSVYWYQQSLDQGLQFLIQYYNGEERAKGNILERFSAQQFPDLHSELNLSSLELGDSALYFCASSSHGGSNTGELFFGEGSRLTVL.

The chain joins TRBV5-6 to TRBJ1-1, with D uncertain. V dropped 3 bases and J dropped 0 bases, with 12 bases sitting between them. CDR1 and CDR2 (germline): SGHDT, YYEEEE. CDR3 size: 15 residues. CDR3: CASSSPGTMNTEAFF. CDR3 bases: TGTGCCAGCAGCTCACCGGGAACCATGAACACTGAAGCTTTCTTT.

The genes are TRBV11-2 and TRBJ2-1; possible D gene TRBD2, 6 bases. The CDR3 has 15 amino acids. Trimming removed 5 bases from V and 9 bases from J, with 20 bases in between. In germline, CDR1 is SGHAT, CDR2 FQNNGV. The chain's CDR3 is CASSLIRSGDGEQFF. The DNA of the CDR3 is TGTGCCAGCAGCCTGATACGTTCGGGAGATGGTGAGCAGTTCTTC.

The chain joins TRBV2 to TRBJ2-3; D is possibly TRBD1 (6 bases). The CDR3 is 13 amino acids. From germline, CDR1 is SNHLY and CDR2 FYNNEI. V was shortened by 4 bases and J by 4 bases, with 9 bases between the two germline ends. The CDR3 loop reads CASSATGSDTQYF. CDR3 sequence (DNA): TGTGCCAGCAGTGCCACAGGGTCAGATACGCAGTATTTT.

V gene TRBV2 combines with J gene TRBJ2-2; D might be TRBD1 (5 bases). Germline V gives CDR1 SNHLY, CDR2 FYNNEI. Deletions cut 11 bases from V and 0 bases from J, with 13 bases between. This CDR3 is built from 14 residues. The CDR3, as DNA: TGTGCCTCTAGGTGGACATCGAACACCGGGGAGCTGTTTTTT. This sequence encodes CASRWTSNTGELFF.

This chain connects TRBV7-8 to TRBJ1-2; D possibly corresponds to TRBD1 (5 bases). V lost 6 bases and J lost 8, with 13 bases in between. This CDR3 region has 12 residues. Germline assignment: CDR1 SGHVS and CDR2 FQNEAQ. The chain's CDR3 is CASRRTTGGYTF. As DNA, the CDR3 is TGTGCCAGCAGACGGACAACGGGCGGCTACACCTTC.

The chain carries TRBV7-6 and TRBJ1-5; perhaps TRBD1 as D (6 bases). Germline V gene lookup returns CDR1 SGHVS and CDR2 FNYEAQ. Between the trimmed V and J ends, which lost 1 base and 4 bases, there was a span of 20 bases. CDR3 length: 18 amino acids. The CDR3 DNA follows: TGTGCCAGCAGCTTAGGACTACAAGAGACAGGACTTAATCAGCCCCAGCATTTT. Its translation: CASSLGLQETGLNQPQHF.

This clone was detected only a few times. The V call is TRBV27, the J call TRBJ1-1; TRBD1 agrees at 9 bases. CDR1 and CDR2 (germline): MNHEY, SMNVEV (reference sequence). This CDR3 is 15 amino acids long. The V gene end was trimmed by 2 bases and the J gene end by 5 bases; junction bases not matched to a gene: 6. The CDR3 coding sequence is TGTGCCAGCAGTTTAGGGACAGGGAGTCGGACTGAAGCTTTCTTT. Its translation: CASSLGTGSRTEAFF.

This clone was detected a few times. Other nucleotide sequences from this sample produce the same CDR3. This chain links TRBV19 with TRBJ1-5; a weak D match, TRBD1 (5 bases). With 4 bases removed from V and 4 bases from J, the gap between germline ends came to 8 bases. Germline V gene sequence: CDR1 LNHDA, CDR2 SQIVND (reference sequence). CDR3 size: 13 residues. The CDR3 spells CASSTQGNQPQHF. The DNA for the CDR3 is TGTGCCAGTAGTACTCAGGGAAATCAGCCCCAGCATTTT. Full variable domain (outside the CDR3, taken from reference TRBV19 and TRBJ1-5): DGGITQSPKYLFRKEGQNVTLSCEQNLNHDAMYWYRQDPGQGLRLIYYSQIVNDFQKGDIAEGYSVSREKKESFPLTVTSAQKNPTAFYLCASSTQGNQPQHFGDGTRLSIL.

V and J are TRBV11-2 and TRBJ2-1, with TRBD2 identical over 9 bases. With V trimmed by 4 bases and J by 0 bases, 7 bases remained unmatched. The CDR3 runs to 17 residues. Germline CDR1 and CDR2: SGHAT and FQNNGV. The CDR3 DNA sequence: TGTGCCAGCAGCTCCCGTGGAGCGGGGGGCTCCTACAATGAGCAGTTCTTC. Its protein is CASSSRGAGGSYNEQFF.

The chain joins TRBV4-2 to TRBJ1-2; a weak D match, TRBD1 (5 bases). V dropped 4 bases and J dropped 4 bases, with 22 bases sitting between them. CDR1 and CDR2 (germline): LGHNA, YNFKEQ. The CDR3 runs to 17 residues. CDR3 DNA: TGTGCCAGCAGCCGCCTTGGTCGGGACTTCGGACTCTATGGCTACACCTTC. It codes for CASSRLGRDFGLYGYTF.

This clone showed up just once. V is TRBV6-5 and J is TRBJ2-3; D is ambiguous. The CDR3 consists of 14 residues. Trimming left V 0 bases short and J 6 bases short, with 10 bases between. Looked up from germline, CDR1 is MNHEY and CDR2 is SVGAGI. CDR3 nucleotide sequence: TGTGCCAGCAGTTACTCGAGGCGACGCGATACGCAGTATTTT. It encodes CASSYSRRRDTQYF.

The chain is built from TRBV6-5 and TRBJ1-5; D gene ambiguous. Germline V gene lookup returns CDR1 MNHEY and CDR2 SVGAGI. Trimming cost V 0 bases and J 6 bases, with 12 bases left between them. This CDR3 comprises 15 residues. The CDR3 DNA is TGTGCCAGCAGTTACTCGGGCAGGTTTGGTCAGCCCCAGCATTTT. Protein product: CASSYSGRFGQPQHF.

V gene TRBV6-5 combines with J gene TRBJ1-4; D unresolved. Trimming took 0 bases from V and 0 from J, leaving 5 bases between them. CDR1 is MNHEY, CDR2 SVGAGI, per germline. CDR3 length: 15 amino acids. The CDR3 DNA is TGTGCCAGCAGTTACTCATATGCAACTAATGAAAAACTGTTTTTT. Translation gives CASSYSYATNEKLFF.